This T cell receptor (beta chain) appears in the sequencing data of a study of cytomegalovirus exposure and HLA in healthy donors. Study as a whole: Roughly 180 million T cells yielded roughly 100 million unique TCR beta sequences, as an earlier analysis found.

PCR was performed using 60 Vbeta and 13 Jbeta primers. Some clones are missing from TCRdb's copy, which holds only in-frame ones; the method was immunoSEQ multiplex PCR. This table has 85,000 to 90,000 clones, 65% to 80% appearing once. V lost 5 bases to trimming and J lost 6 bases; unmatched junction nucleotides: 14. There are 17 residues in the CDR3. The germline gives CDR1 MNHEY, CDR2 SMNVEV (reference sequence). This chain connects TRBV27 to TRBJ1-5, with TRBD1 matching 9 bases. The sequenced material came from PBMCs. The clonotype was recovered from a man younger than 45 in good health and CMV-seropositive. The CDR3 sequence is CASSTENRGRGSQPQHF. The CDR3 nucleotides read TGTGCCAGCAGTACCGAAAACAGGGGGCGTGGGAGTCAGCCCCAGCATTTT.